The 4 T cell receptor beta chains below all came from one sample that was sequenced in a study of blood T cell repertoires in COVID-19. Assay: immunoSEQ multiplex PCR; the TCRdb copy retains only in-frame clones and omits some. The sample shows tens of thousands of clones, 90% to 95% of them seen only once. Sequenced material: peripheral blood. Receptors originate from a human donor in a cohort sampled during active COVID-19.

The rearrangement links TRBV5-1 to TRBJ1-4, with 7 nucleotides matching TRBD1. V shed 2 bases and J 7 bases; nucleotides not matched to a gene: 8. Germline V lookup: CDR1 SGHRS, CDR2 YFSETQ. The CDR3 consists of 15 residues. CDR3 amino acids: CASSFGQDGGEKLFF. In DNA form, the CDR3 reads TGCGCCAGCAGCTTTGGACAGGATGGCGGTGAAAAACTGTTTTTT.

This CDR3 is CASSSDREETQYF. The CDR3 coding sequence is TGTGCCAGCAGCTCGGACAGGGAAGAGACCCAGTACTTC. The chain has TRBV7-3 and TRBJ2-5; 8 bases are a match to TRBD1. The germline V gene encodes CDR1 SGHTA and CDR2 FQGTGA. V dropped 4 bases and J dropped 3; count of bases not matched to a gene: 1. This CDR3 has 13 amino acids.

The chain uses TRBV7-8 and TRBJ2-2; 8 bases fit TRBD1. The CDR3 is made up of 14 amino acids. Germline trimming cut 5 bases from V and 3 bases from J; bases unmatched to any gene: 2. The germline V gene has CDR1 SGHVS and CDR2 FQNEAQ. The CDR3 is CASSPRGHTGELFF. CDR3 DNA sequence: TGTGCCAGCAGCCCCAGGGGGCACACCGGGGAGCTGTTTTTT.

The genes are TRBV11-2 and TRBJ1-5, with D possibly TRBD1 on 5 matching bases. Trimming took off 3 bases at V and 7 bases at J, with 10 bases between the two ends. CDR1 SGHAT and CDR2 FQNNGV come from the germline V gene. The CDR3 covers 13 residues. The CDR3 loop reads CASSFQGSQPQHF. The CDR3 nucleotides are TGTGCCAGCAGCTTCCAGGGTTCCCAGCCCCAGCATTTT. Supplemented by reference TRBV11-2 and TRBJ1-5, the full variable domain reads EAGVAQSPRYKIIEKRQSVAFWCNPISGHATLYWYQQILGQGPKLLIQFQNNGVVDDSQLPKDRFSAERLKGVDSTLKIQPAKLEDSAVYLCASSFQGSQPQHFGDGTRLSIL.